This T cell receptor beta chain originates from a study of human T cells and chemical hapten exposure. Time point of the sample: patch test 1, 2 weeks after DPC sensitization. Regarding treatment: therapeutic diphenylcyclopropenone sensitization with weekly scalp DPC. Via MiXCR, TCRdb re-called the RACE reads, giving one row per CDR3 protein. The repertoire holds 150,000 to 200,000 distinct CDR3 sequences, about 20% seen once, with about 6.7% in the top ten. CDR3 length equals 12 residues. Germline loops: CDR1 SGHRS, CDR2 YFSETQ. V was clipped by 4 bases and J by 4 bases, with 6 bases between them. The V call is TRBV5-1, the J call TRBJ2-1, with D unresolved. This receptor was obtained from a woman aged 50 to 60 with alopecia areata. Some clones in this sample may be carry-over from other donors' samples. Sample: whole blood, taken in connection with sensitization to the hapten diphenylcyclopropenone (DPC). The CDR3 nucleotides read TGCGCCAGCAGCGAGGAGTACAATGAGCAGTTCTTC. Amino acid sequence: CASSEEYNEQFF.